A selection of T cell receptor beta chains follows, all from one sample in a study of CD4 T cells in relation to SARS-CoV-2 and coronaviruses. Their antigens remain unidentified. Some clones are missing from TCRdb's copy, which holds only in-frame ones; the method was immunoSEQ multiplex PCR. This table has 15,000 to 20,000 clones, about four fifths appearing once. The material sequenced was CD4+ T cells from PBMCs, cultured in vitro. These receptors came from a human donor in good health. Each CDR3 is given with its conserved first and last residue. D genes are given only for firm matches.

cdr3_length v_call d_call cdr3_aa
11 TRBV28 - CASSGGYGYTF
14 TRBV18 TRBD2 CASSPLAGGPGQYF
10 TRBV5-1 - CASGGETQYF
13 TRBV18 - CASSRSEDTEAFF
14 TRBV5-4 - CASSLVVNTGELFF
13 TRBV11-2 - CASSSQGRTEAFF
14 TRBV28 - CASSLLSVNTEAFF
15 TRBV18 - CASSPRDGESYEQYF
16 TRBV6-6 TRBD1 CASSYWDRGVLEGYTF
14 TRBV5-1 - CASSSGDSGNTIYF
14 TRBV5-4 - CASTHRDNWNEQFF
12 TRBV18 - CASSLEDYGYTF
15 TRBV27 TRBD2 CASSRLAGGQETQYF
14 TRBV20-1 TRBD2 CSASKGGSTGEQFF
15 TRBV19 - CASSITNALTDTQYF
13 TRBV9 - CASSVGRGTEAFF
13 TRBV2 - CASNHKQEGEQYF
16 TRBV2 TRBD1 CASSDRVRDRRYEQYF
14 TRBV5-6 - CASSLVGSGTEAFF
14 TRBV14 - CASSQEGTINTQYF
18 TRBV6-1 - CASSEQGKDQGFWQPQHF
16 TRBV30 TRBD1 CAWALIPTGGNYGYTF
18 TRBV3-1/TRBV3-2 - CASSQDVLAYSSYNEQFF
15 TRBV5-1 - CASSLEPPGGHEQYF
18 TRBV5-1 TRBD1 CASSLKPGQGAGRNTIYF
14 TRBV6-5 - CATGMASISDTQYF
13 TRBV10-1 - CASSATHPDEQYF
15 TRBV15 TRBD1 CATNRPGTGDHTQYF
15 TRBV28 - CASSFPGTGADTQYF
14 TRBV2 - CASWDGGSYSPLHF
13 TRBV11-3 - CASSIRTTDTQYF
16 TRBV5-1 - CASSLNGRSSTDTQYF
14 TRBV9 - CASSLRGPTDTQYF
14 TRBV6-5 - CASSYLGAADTQYF
17 TRBV4-1 TRBD1 CASSQGDSAVAGETQYF
15 TRBV18 - CASSPLSGANTEAFF
14 TRBV27 - CASSLYGAADTQYF
16 TRBV29-1 TRBD1 CSAEIPGTGAVDGYTF
14 TRBV2 - CASRVAGSTDTQYF
18 TRBV5-1 TRBD2 CASSLGILAGDSPETQYF
16 TRBV6-1 TRBD2 CASSEAGQRGAYEQYF
13 TRBV7-3 - CASSLGDVYEQYF
15 TRBV10-3 - CAISDNGRALYEQYF
16 TRBV18 TRBD1 CASSPPGEGARYGYTF
14 TRBV2 - CASSKTANTGELFF